This entry lists 20 T cell receptor beta chains sequenced from one sample in a study of blood T cells in healthy people across ages. Then a second PCR, running roughly 7 to 11 cycles, was carried out with a sample-barcoded 5' primer and a J-beta primer mix. MiXCR was run by TCRdb on the 5' RACE reads, yielding one entry per CDR3 protein. Here the sample spans some 760,000 distinct CDR3 sequences, roughly 25% being singletons. The same sample was also studied in work on T cells of mothers and their children.

The specimen was blood. All receptors come from a boy under 18 in good health.

The rearrangement joins TRBV7-9 to TRBJ2-5, with 7 bases identical to TRBD2. Per the germline V gene, CDR1 is SEHNR and CDR2 is FQNEAQ (reference sequence). V lost 5 bases, J lost 5 bases, and 8 bases stayed unmatched. This CDR3 comprises 14 residues. In DNA form, the CDR3 reads TGTGCCAGCAGCCCCCGGCCAGCGGGGGAGACCCAGTACTTC. Its protein product is CASSPRPAGETQYF.

The V gene is TRBV7-9, the J gene TRBJ2-3; maybe TRBD2 (5 bases). Per germline, CDR1 SEHNR and CDR2 FQNEAQ (reference sequence). Trimming left V 7 bases short and J 2 bases short, with 10 bases between. This CDR3 contains 13 residues. For the CDR3, the DNA is TGTGCCAGCACAGGACTGTCCACAGATACGCAGTATTTT. This translates into CASTGLSTDTQYF.

The chain recombines TRBV20-1 with TRBJ2-5, with 8 bases fitting TRBD1. Germline V gives CDR1 DFQATT, CDR2 SNEGSKA (reference sequence). The trim removed 5 bases at V and 4 bases at J, leaving 3 bases unmatched. The CDR3 extends over 12 amino acids. Here the CDR3 reads CSAGTGGETQYF. The CDR3 DNA sequence: TGCAGTGCTGGGACAGGCGGAGAGACCCAGTACTTC.

This rearrangement joins TRBV9 to TRBJ2-3; D is perhaps TRBD1 or TRBD2 (5 bases each). Per the germline V gene, CDR1 is SGDLS and CDR2 is YYNGEE. The CDR3 length is 13 residues. V gave up 1 base and J gave up 4 bases, with 7 bases separating them. CDR3 protein: CASSVRGPDTQYF. CDR3 nucleotide sequence: TGTGCCAGCAGCGTAAGGGGACCAGATACGCAGTATTTT. The whole variable domain, remainder taken from reference TRBV9 and TRBJ2-3, is DSGVTQTPKHLITATGQRVTLRCSPRSGDLSVYWYQQSLDQGLQFLIQYYNGEERAKGNILERFSAQQFPDLHSELNLSSLELGDSALYFCASSVRGPDTQYFGPGTRLTVL.

The sample holds a few counts of this clonotype. This rearrangement joins TRBV29-1 to TRBJ1-2; D is unclear. V lost 6 bases and J 6 bases, leaving 14 bases between the germline ends. Germline CDR1 reads SQVTM; CDR2 reads ANQGSEA. CDR3 length equals 12 residues. CDR3: CSVRLAEDGYTF. CDR3 in DNA: TGCAGCGTCCGTTTGGCGGAGGATGGCTACACCTTC.

The chain carries TRBV7-9 and TRBJ2-5, with TRBD2 matching over 8 bases. The tail of the sequence fits TRBJ2-1 better, so the J call may be wrong. The CDR3 consists of 14 residues. Germline V lookup: CDR1 SEHNR, CDR2 FQNEAQ (reference sequence). The CDR3 DNA sequence: TGTGCCAGCAGCTCTACCGGGACTAGACATGAGCAGTTCTTC. As protein: CASSSTGTRHEQFF.

The CDR3 DNA reads as TGTGCCAGCAGCTACGGAGCCGGACAGGGGGCGTACCAAGAGACCCAGTACTTC. Its translation is CASSYGAGQGAYQETQYF. V gene TRBV5-5 combines with J gene TRBJ2-5; 11 bases match TRBD1. V dropped 3 bases and J dropped 0; count of bases not matched to a gene: 10. There are 18 residues in the CDR3. In germline, CDR1 is SGHKS, CDR2 YYEKEE (reference sequence).

This clonotype has only a few counts. The chain recombines TRBV7-2 with TRBJ2-3, with a possible D match to TRBD1 (5 bases). Germline V gene data show CDR1 as SGHTA and CDR2 as FQGNSA. V was cut by 1 base and J by 2 bases, with 10 bases left in between. This CDR3 is 15 amino acids long. The CDR3 region is CASSLGTRYTDTQYF. The CDR3 nucleotides read TGTGCCAGCAGCTTAGGGACAAGATACACAGATACGCAGTATTTT.

This clonotype was seen only a few times. The genes are TRBV5-1 and TRBJ1-1; D gene ambiguous. The germline V and J ends were trimmed by 0 bases and 1 base, with 19 bases remaining between them. CDR1 and CDR2 (germline): SGHRS, YFSETQ. CDR3 length: 18 residues. The CDR3 DNA reads as TGCGCCAGCAGCTTGGCCTCCCGGGGAACCCTTTCGAACACTGAAGCTTTCTTT. Translation gives CASSLASRGTLSNTEAFF.

The chain carries TRBV6-1 and TRBJ1-5; 7 bases line up with TRBD1. From germline, CDR1 is MNHNS and CDR2 SASEGT. This CDR3 has 15 amino acids. The J segment lost 5 bases and the V segment lost 2 bases, leaving 6 bases of the junction unmatched. This chain's CDR3 is CASSESQQGYQPQHF. The CDR3 DNA reads TGTGCCAGCAGTGAATCACAACAGGGGTATCAGCCCCAGCATTTT.

This clonotype was seen a handful of times. This sequence joins TRBV11-2 and TRBJ2-5, with 8 bases that match TRBD1. The CDR3 has 16 amino acids. Germline V lookup: CDR1 SGHAT, CDR2 FQNNGV. V was clipped by 5 bases and J by 2 bases; unmatched bases: 10. CDR3 sequence: CASSPGTGPIQETQYF. CDR3 coding DNA: TGTGCCAGCAGCCCCGGGACAGGCCCTATACAAGAGACCCAGTACTTC.

This clonotype was found once. The V call is TRBV27, the J call TRBJ2-7, with TRBD2 identical over 10 bases. Germline CDR1 reads MNHEY; CDR2 reads SMNVEV (reference sequence). The CDR3 sequence is 12 residues long. The junction had 4 bases not matched to a gene; V was cut back by 7 bases and J by 7 bases. CDR3 in DNA: TGTGCCAGCATCGGACTAGCGGAGGAGCAGTACTTC. Translating gives CASIGLAEEQYF.

The chain combines TRBV5-1 with TRBJ2-7, with 9 bases lining up with TRBD1. This CDR3 region has 15 residues. Germline lookup yields CDR1 SGHRS and CDR2 YFSETQ. The junction had 8 bases not matched to a gene; V was cut back by 4 bases and J by 3 bases. Written as DNA, the CDR3 is TGCGCCAGCAGCAAGCCGACAGGGGGGATCTACGAGCAGTACTTC. It codes for CASSKPTGGIYEQYF.

This clonotype was detected only a few times. This sequence joins TRBV12-3 or TRBV12-4 and TRBJ2-1, with TRBD2 matching over 12 bases. The V gene end was trimmed by 6 bases and the J gene end by 0 bases; junction bases not matched to a gene: 9. The CDR3 loop spans 18 amino acids. In DNA, the CDR3 is TGTGCCAGCAGCTCCCGTGGACTAGCGGGAATCTCCTACAATGAGCAGTTCTTC. Translation gives CASSSRGLAGISYNEQFF.

This clonotype was detected only a few times. This sequence joins TRBV11-2 and TRBJ1-5; D ambiguous. Trimming cost V 2 bases and J 7 bases, with 12 bases left between them. CDR1 is SGHAT, CDR2 FQNNGV, per germline. This CDR3 spans 14 amino acids. CDR3 nucleotides: TGTGCCAGCAGCTTATCGGGTTCATCCCAGCCCCAGCATTTT. Protein: CASSLSGSSQPQHF.

V and J are TRBV4-3 and TRBJ1-5; no firm D call. The length of the CDR3 is 13 residues. V dropped 3 bases and J dropped 4 bases, with 7 bases sitting between them. In germline, CDR1 is LGHNA, CDR2 YSLEER. The CDR3 here is CASSQRANQPQHF. CDR3 in DNA: TGCGCCAGCAGCCAGAGAGCTAATCAGCCCCAGCATTTT.

This clonotype was counted a few times. V usage is TRBV29-1 and J usage is TRBJ2-5, with a possible D match to TRBD1 (5 bases). The DNA end lines up better with TRBJ2-7; the J call may be wrong. Germline CDR1 and CDR2: SQVTM and ANQGSEA. The CDR3 is 15 amino acids. The CDR3 is CSVGPPRGGIHEQYF. The CDR3 region has the DNA TGCAGCGTTGGGCCCCCAAGGGGTGGTATCCACGAGCAGTACTTC.

About this clonotype: Relative to the germline gene, one junction end is altered; a read error may explain this. The chain uses TRBV29-1 and TRBJ2-5; D not resolved. The J call is in doubt because the DNA end fits TRBJ2-7 better. CDR3 size: 10 residues. Looked up from germline, CDR1 is SQVTM and CDR2 is ANQGSEA. CDR3 nucleotide sequence: TGCAGTGTTGTCGTATACGAGCAGTACTTC. Its translation: CSVVVYEQYF.

In this sample, this clonotype turned up a few times. The rearrangement uses TRBV4-3 and TRBJ1-4; 10 bases map to TRBD1. This CDR3 spans 16 amino acids. Germline CDR1 reads LGHNA; CDR2 reads YSLEER. With V trimmed by 4 bases and J by 8 bases, 10 bases remained unmatched. The chain's CDR3 is CASSRGYGTGVEKLFF. In DNA form, the CDR3 reads TGCGCCAGCAGCCGAGGTTACGGGACAGGGGTCGAAAAACTGTTTTTT.

This clonotype was seen a few times. The rearrangement joins TRBV3-1 to TRBJ1-2, with 7 bases lining up with TRBD1. V was clipped by 4 bases and J by 3 bases; unmatched bases: 8. Germline values: CDR1 LGHDT, CDR2 YNNKEL (reference sequence). The CDR3 runs 15 residues. The CDR3 DNA follows: TGTGCCAGCAGCCGGAAGTGGGGGACAGACTATGGCTACACCTTC. This codes for CASSRKWGTDYGYTF.